This T cell receptor (beta chain) came from a study of metastatic and nonmetastatic thyroid tumors. For the study at large: Repertoires from blood and tumor or nodule tissue of malignant and benign thyroid patients were compared.

As to this clone: The antigen is unknown. Germline is not matched at one junction end, which may reflect a read error.

General study findings and limits: Reported TCR beta diversity, measured in blood and tumor, was significantly higher for malignant thyroid tumors than for benign nodules.

TCRdb re-analyzed the PCR reads through MiXCR. This repertoire shows tens of thousands of clones, around 30% found once; its top ten account for about 32%. Each patient came to thyroid surgery without any prior treatment (of any kind). The CDR3 is 14 residues long. Germline V lookup: CDR1 MGHRA, CDR2 YSYEKL. Source material: blood. The genes are TRBV4-1 and TRBJ1-1; TRBD1 is a possible D gene (6 bases). The TCR originated in a female donor with papillary thyroid cancer or a benign thyroid nodule (not recorded which). Some clones in this sample may be carry-over from other donors' samples. The CDR3 is CACSQIQGNTEAFF. CDR3 DNA: TGCGCCTGCAGCCAAATCCAGGGGAACACTGAAGCTTTTTTT.